The next 5 T cell receptor beta chains were all read from a single sample in a study of blood T cells in healthy people across ages. With a J-beta primer mix and a sample-barcoded 5' primer, a second PCR ran about 7 to 12 cycles. TCRdb independently ran MiXCR on the 5' RACE reads; one entry per CDR3 protein. The sample lists some 1.6 million distinct CDR3 sequences, roughly 32% seen once, with 11% in the top ten. The sample was blood. The receptors were sampled from a woman in her twenties or thirties in good health.

This clonotype was picked up many times. V gene TRBV4-2 combines with J gene TRBJ2-1, with 7 bases fitting TRBD2. This CDR3 has 16 amino acids. Trimming cost V 1 base and J 0 bases; bases outside gene matches: 3. Germline CDR1 reads LGHNA; CDR2 reads YNFKEQ. The CDR3 is CASSQASGSSYNEQFF. The CDR3 coding sequence is TGTGCCAGCAGCCAAGCTAGCGGAAGCTCCTACAATGAGCAGTTCTTC.

Worth noting for this clonotype: Its ends do not fully match the called genes, so a read error is possible. This chain joins TRBV12-3 or TRBV12-4 and TRBJ1-2; TRBD1 matches 9 bases. The CDR3 runs to 16 residues. The CDR3 reads CASNLDSGTGSYGYTF. The DNA for the CDR3 is TGTGCCAGCAATTTAGACTCCGGGACAGGGTCCTATGGCTACACCTTC.

This clonotype turned up a few times. This chain joins TRBV20-1 and TRBJ2-5; D unresolved. This CDR3 contains 13 residues. The germline V gene encodes CDR1 DFQATT and CDR2 SNEGSKA (reference sequence). V lost 2 bases and J 2 bases, leaving 9 bases between the germline ends. Written as DNA, the CDR3 is TGCAGTGCTAGAAGGAAGGGTCAAGAGACCCAGTACTTC. This translates into CSARRKGQETQYF.

This clonotype was seen more than once but under ten times. The J gene is TRBJ2-2, the V gene TRBV5-1; the D is unclear. The CDR3 contains 13 residues. Germline values: CDR1 SGHRS, CDR2 YFSETQ. V shed 2 bases and J shed 6 bases, with 8 bases lying between them. The CDR3 loop is CASSFLSAGELFF. DNA for the CDR3: TGCGCCAGCAGCTTTTTGTCGGCCGGGGAGCTGTTTTTT.

This clonotype was counted a few times. The V call is TRBV9, the J call TRBJ2-3, with D possibly being TRBD2 (5 bases). CDR1 SGDLS and CDR2 YYNGEE come from the germline V gene. The length of the CDR3 is 15 residues. Trimming stripped 1 base from V and 0 bases from J, with 9 bases between. Here the CDR3 DNA reads TGTGCCAGCAGCGTAAAAGGCGGGAGCACAGATACGCAGTATTTT. Translated: CASSVKGGSTDTQYF.